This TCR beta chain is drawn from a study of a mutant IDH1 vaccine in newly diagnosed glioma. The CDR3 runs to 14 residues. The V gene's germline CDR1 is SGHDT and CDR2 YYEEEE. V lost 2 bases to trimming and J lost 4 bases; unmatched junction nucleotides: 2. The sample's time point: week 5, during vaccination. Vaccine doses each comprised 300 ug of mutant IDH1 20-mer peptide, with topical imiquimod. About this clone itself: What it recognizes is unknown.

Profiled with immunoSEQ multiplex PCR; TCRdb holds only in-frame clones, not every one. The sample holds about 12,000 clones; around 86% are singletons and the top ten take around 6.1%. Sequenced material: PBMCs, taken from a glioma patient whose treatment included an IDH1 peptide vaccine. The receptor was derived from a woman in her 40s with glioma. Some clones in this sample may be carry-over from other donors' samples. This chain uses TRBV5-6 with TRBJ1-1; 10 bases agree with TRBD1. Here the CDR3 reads CASSLGQGVTEAFF. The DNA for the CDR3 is TGTGCCAGCAGCTTAGGACAGGGGGTCACTGAAGCTTTCTTT.